This is a list of T cell receptor beta chains from one sample in a study of blood T cell repertoires in COVID-19. Only in-frame clones appear in the TCRdb table, and some are missing; sequencing was by immunoSEQ multiplex PCR. The data show over 30,000 clones, around 82% seen once. Sequencing was performed on peripheral blood. The receptors originated from a man aged 45-65 years with acute or convalescent COVID-19. Both conserved end residues are part of each CDR3. Each record gives: J gene, CDR3 length, D gene, V gene, clone size, CDR3 protein, CDR3 DNA. The D gene is left open where the match is weak. Only some rows state a clone size, as once, few, many or a class for expanded clones.

TRBJ2-1 14 - TRBV30 - CAWIQASIYNEQFF TGTGCCTGGATTCAGGCCTCAATTTACAATGAGCAGTTCTTC
TRBJ1-6 12 TRBD1 TRBV7-9 - CATGQDNSPLHF TGTGCCACGGGACAGGATAATTCACCCCTCCACTTT
TRBJ2-1 14 TRBD2 TRBV6-4 - CASSGGLAGEEQFF TGTGCCAGCAGTGGCGGACTAGCGGGAGAAGAGCAGTTCTTC
TRBJ1-6 13 - TRBV10-1 - CAYRSSYNSPLHF TGCGCCTACAGGAGCTCCTATAATTCACCCCTCCACTTT
TRBJ1-4 12 TRBD1 TRBV30 - CAWSGRTGPLFF TGTGCCTGGAGTGGCAGGACAGGGCCACTGTTTTTT
TRBJ2-6 18 TRBD1 TRBV29-1 - CSVTTPRGPNSGANVLTF TGCAGCGTTACTACCCCCAGGGGGCCTAACTCTGGGGCCAACGTCCTGACTTTC
TRBJ2-5 16 TRBD2 TRBV11-2 once CASAPSLREGQETQYF TGTGCCAGCGCACCCTCTCTTCGGGAGGGCCAAGAGACCCAGTACTTC
TRBJ2-2 14 - TRBV30 - CAWSVRGLTGELFF TGTGCCTGGAGTGTACGAGGTTTGACCGGGGAGCTGTTTTTT
TRBJ1-1 14 TRBD1 TRBV18 - CASSLDRANTEAFF TGTGCCAGCTCTCTCGACAGGGCGAACACTGAAGCTTTCTTT
TRBJ2-1 14 - TRBV6-6 - CASSYGGTYNEQFF TGTGCCAGCAGTTACGGGGGGACGTACAATGAGCAGTTCTTC
TRBJ2-7 15 - TRBV4-1 - CASSQTGTPNYEQYF TGCGCCAGCAGCCAGACCGGGACACCTAACTACGAGCAGTACTTC
TRBJ1-1 16 - TRBV10-3 - CATSPEDVSVSSEAFF TGTGCCACCTCACCCGAAGACGTTTCGGTTTCTAGTGAAGCTTTCTTT
TRBJ2-1 14 - TRBV27 - CASRWGGVYNEQFF TGTGCCAGCAGGTGGGGCGGGGTCTACAATGAGCAGTTCTTC
TRBJ2-1 13 - TRBV7-3 - CASGASADNEQFF TGTGCCAGCGGAGCTTCTGCGGACAATGAGCAGTTCTTC
TRBJ2-1 15 TRBD2 TRBV19 - CASSETSGRDNEQFF TGTGCCAGTAGTGAGACTAGCGGGAGGGACAATGAGCAGTTCTTC
TRBJ1-2 15 - TRBV5-1 once CASSTIGGENYGYTF TGCGCCAGCAGCACGATAGGGGGAGAGAACTATGGCTACACCTTC
TRBJ1-5 15 - TRBV7-8 - CASSLGRQDNQPQHF TGTGCCAGCAGCTTAGGGCGACAGGACAATCAGCCCCAGCATTTT
TRBJ1-2 12 - TRBV9 - CASSFGVRGYTF TGTGCCAGCAGCTTCGGGGTTCGGGGCTACACCTTC